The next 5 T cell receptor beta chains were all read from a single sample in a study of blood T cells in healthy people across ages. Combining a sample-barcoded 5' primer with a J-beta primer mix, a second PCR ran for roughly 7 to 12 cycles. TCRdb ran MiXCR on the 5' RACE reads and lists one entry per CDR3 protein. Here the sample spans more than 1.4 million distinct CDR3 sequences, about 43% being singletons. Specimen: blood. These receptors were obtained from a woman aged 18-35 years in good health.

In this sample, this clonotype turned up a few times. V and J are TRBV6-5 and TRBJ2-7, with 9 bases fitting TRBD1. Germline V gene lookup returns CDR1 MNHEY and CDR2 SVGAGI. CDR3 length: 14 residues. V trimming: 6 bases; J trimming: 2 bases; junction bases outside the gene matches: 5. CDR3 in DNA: TGTGCCAGCAGCCCACAGGGGGCCCCCTACGAGCAGTACTTC. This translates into CASSPQGAPYEQYF.

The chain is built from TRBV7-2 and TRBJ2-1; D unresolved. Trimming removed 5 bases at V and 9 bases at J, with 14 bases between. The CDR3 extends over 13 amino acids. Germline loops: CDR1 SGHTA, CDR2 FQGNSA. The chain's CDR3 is CASSPSRHSEQFF. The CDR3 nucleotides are TGTGCCAGCAGCCCCTCCCGGCATTCTGAGCAGTTCTTC.

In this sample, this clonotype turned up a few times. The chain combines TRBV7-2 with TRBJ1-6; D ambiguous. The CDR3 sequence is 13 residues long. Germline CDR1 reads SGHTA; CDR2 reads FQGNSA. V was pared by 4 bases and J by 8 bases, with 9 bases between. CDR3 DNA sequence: TGTGCCAGCAGCTCACAACTGGATTCACCCCTCCACTTT. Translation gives CASSSQLDSPLHF. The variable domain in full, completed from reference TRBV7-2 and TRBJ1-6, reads GAGVSQSPSNKVTEKGKDVELRCDPISGHTALYWYRQSLGQGLEFLIYFQGNSAPDKSGLPSDRFSAERTGGSVSTLTIQRTQQEDSAVYLCASSSQLDSPLHFGNGTRLTVT.

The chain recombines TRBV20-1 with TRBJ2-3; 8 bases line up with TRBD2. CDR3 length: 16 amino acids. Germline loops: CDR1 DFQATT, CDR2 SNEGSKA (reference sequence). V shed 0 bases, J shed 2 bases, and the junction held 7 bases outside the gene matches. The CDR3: CSAREGGGTLTDTQYF. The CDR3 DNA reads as TGCAGTGCTAGAGAGGGCGGGGGGACCCTCACAGATACGCAGTATTTT.

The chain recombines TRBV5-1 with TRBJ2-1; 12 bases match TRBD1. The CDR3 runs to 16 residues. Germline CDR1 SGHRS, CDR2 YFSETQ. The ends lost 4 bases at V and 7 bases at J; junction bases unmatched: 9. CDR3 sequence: CASSNGTGGSLNEQFF. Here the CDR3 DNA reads TGCGCCAGCAGCAACGGGACAGGGGGCTCATTAAATGAGCAGTTCTTC.